This TCR beta chain appears in the sequencing data of a study of blood T cell repertoires in COVID-19. The overall study: The United States, Italy and Spain supplied acute and convalescent COVID-19 samples.

The germline CDR1 and CDR2 sequences are MNHEY and SMNVEV (reference sequence). This CDR3 has 15 residues. Unmatched junction bases numbered 6, after V lost 5 bases and J lost 3 bases. Sequencing used immunoSEQ multiplex PCR; TCRdb keeps in-frame clones, though not all of them. The sample shows 200,000 to 300,000 clones, 80% to 85% of them seen only once. This sequence joins TRBV27 and TRBJ2-1; 8 bases are shared with TRBD2. Sequenced material: peripheral blood. This receptor was taken from a woman in her fifties or sixties with active or convalescent COVID-19. CDR3 amino acids: CASSPAGGFYNEQFF. In DNA, the CDR3 is TGTGCCAGCAGTCCCGCGGGGGGATTCTACAATGAGCAGTTCTTC.